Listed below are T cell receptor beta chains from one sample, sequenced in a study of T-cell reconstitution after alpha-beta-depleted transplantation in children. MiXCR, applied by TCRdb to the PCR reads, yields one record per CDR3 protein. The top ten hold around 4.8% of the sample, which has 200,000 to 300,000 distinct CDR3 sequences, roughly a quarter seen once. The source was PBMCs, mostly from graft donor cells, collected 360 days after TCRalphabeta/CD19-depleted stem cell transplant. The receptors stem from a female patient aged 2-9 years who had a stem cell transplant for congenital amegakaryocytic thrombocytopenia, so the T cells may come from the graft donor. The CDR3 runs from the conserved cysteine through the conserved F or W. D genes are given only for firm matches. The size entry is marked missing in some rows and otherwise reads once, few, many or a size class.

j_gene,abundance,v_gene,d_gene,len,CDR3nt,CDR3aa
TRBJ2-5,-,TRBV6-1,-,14,TGTGCCAGCAGCATGACGGGCTGGGGGGAGACCCAGTACTTC,CASSMTGWGETQYF
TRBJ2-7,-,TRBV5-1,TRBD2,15,TGCGCCAGCAGCTTGGTGACTAGCGGGTCCTACGAGCAGTACTTC,CASSLVTSGSYEQYF
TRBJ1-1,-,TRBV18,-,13,TGTGCCAGCTCACCACACCCACTCACTGAAGCTTTCTTT,CASSPHPLTEAFF
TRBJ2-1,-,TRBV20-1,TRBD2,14,TGCAGTGCTAGCAAACCGGGAGGGAGGGTTGAGCAGTTCTTC,CSASKPGGRVEQFF
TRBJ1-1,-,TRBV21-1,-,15,TGTGCCAGCAGCAAAGTTCAGGGGGAGAACACTGAAGCTTTCTTT,CASSKVQGENTEAFF
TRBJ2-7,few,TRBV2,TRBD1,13,TGTGCCAGCAAGAAGACAGGGCAGGGCGAGCAGTACTTC,CASKKTGQGEQYF
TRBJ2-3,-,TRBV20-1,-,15,TGCAGTGCTCTCACCCACGGGAGTACGGTGGCTACGCAGTATTTT,CSALTHGSTVATQYF
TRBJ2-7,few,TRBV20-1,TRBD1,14,TGCAGTGCTAGAGATCCGACAGGGGTGGGGGAGCAGTACTTC,CSARDPTGVGEQYF
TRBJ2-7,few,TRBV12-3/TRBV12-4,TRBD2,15,TGTGCCAGCAGGCCTCCGGGACTAGCGAACCCGGAGCAGTACTTC,CASRPPGLANPEQYF
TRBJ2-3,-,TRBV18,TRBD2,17,TGTGCCAGCTCACCCCTAGCGGGAGGCCTGCGCACAGATACGCAGTATTTT,CASSPLAGGLRTDTQYF
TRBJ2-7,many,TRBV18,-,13,TGTGCCAGCTCACCGGATCAAGGGGGCGAGCAGTACTTC,CASSPDQGGEQYF
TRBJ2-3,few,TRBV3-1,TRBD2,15,TGTGCCAGCAGCCAATGGGGAGGGAGGGGAGATACGCAGTATTTT,CASSQWGGRGDTQYF
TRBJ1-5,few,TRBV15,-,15,TGTGCCACCGAAGCCTCGCGATATAGCAATCAGCCCCAGCATTTT,CATEASRYSNQPQHF
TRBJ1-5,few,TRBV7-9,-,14,TGTGCCAGCAGCTCTTCAGGGGGCAATCAGCCCCAGCATTTT,CASSSSGGNQPQHF
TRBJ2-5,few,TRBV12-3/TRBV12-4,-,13,TGTGCCAGCAGTAATCCGTCCCCCGGGGCCCAGTACTTC,CASSNPSPGAQYF
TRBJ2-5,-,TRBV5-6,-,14,TGTGCCATCAGCCCCGGGGCTCGTGTGGAGACCCAGTACTTC,CAISPGARVETQYF
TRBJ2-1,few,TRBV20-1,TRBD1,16,TGCAGTGCTAGTCGTTTTTCAGGACAGGGTTACAATGAGCAGTTCTTC,CSASRFSGQGYNEQFF
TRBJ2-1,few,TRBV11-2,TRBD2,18,TGTGCCAGCAGCTTACTAGCGGGACGCTCCAGGGGCCTCAATGAGCAGTTCTTC,CASSLLAGRSRGLNEQFF
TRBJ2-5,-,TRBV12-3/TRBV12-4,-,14,TGTGCCAGCAGAACAACAGGGTACCAAGAGACCCAGTACTTC,CASRTTGYQETQYF
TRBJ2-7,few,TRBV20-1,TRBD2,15,TGCAGTGCTATCCCAGGGACTAGCGGACCCGGGGAGCAGTACTTC,CSAIPGTSGPGEQYF
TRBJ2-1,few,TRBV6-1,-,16,TGTGCCAGCAGTAGGGGAGTAGGGCAGCCTCCCAATGAGCAGTTCTTC,CASSRGVGQPPNEQFF
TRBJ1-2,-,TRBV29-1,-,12,TGCAGCGTTGAAGATCCGCACAATGGCTACACCTTC,CSVEDPHNGYTF
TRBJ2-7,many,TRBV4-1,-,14,TGCGCCAGCAGCCCTGGACAACACCTCTACGAGCAGTACTTC,CASSPGQHLYEQYF
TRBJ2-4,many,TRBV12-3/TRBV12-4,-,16,TGTGCCAGCAGTCCCCCGACTGAAATAGGCAAAAACATTCAGTACTTC,CASSPPTEIGKNIQYF
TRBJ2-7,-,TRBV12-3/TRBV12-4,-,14,TGTGCCAGCAGTCGATCTCAGGGGCCCTACGAGCAGTACTTC,CASSRSQGPYEQYF
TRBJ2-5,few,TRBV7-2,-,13,TGTGCCACTCTCCGAGGGGGAAAAGAGACCCAGTACTTC,CATLRGGKETQYF
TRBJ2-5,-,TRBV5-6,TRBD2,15,TGTGCCAGCAGCTTAGGACTAGCTAGCCAAGAGACCCAGTACTTC,CASSLGLASQETQYF
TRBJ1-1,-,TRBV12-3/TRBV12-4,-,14,TGTGCCAGCAGTTTAGCCTCAGGGGTCACTGAAGCTTTCTTT,CASSLASGVTEAFF
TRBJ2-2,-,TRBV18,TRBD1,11,TGTGCCACGGACAGGGCCGGGGAGCTGTTTTTT,CATDRAGELFF
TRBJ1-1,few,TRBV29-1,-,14,TGCAGCGCCCTAGGGGGTTTCGAAAACACTGAAGCTTTCTTT,CSALGGFENTEAFF
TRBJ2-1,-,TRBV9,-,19,TGTGCCAGCAGCGCCCGTTCTCTACACCAACCGGAGACCTACAATGAGCAGTTCTTC,CASSARSLHQPETYNEQFF
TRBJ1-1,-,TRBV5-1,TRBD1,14,TGCGCCAGCAGCGGCAGGGGGCCGGACACTGAAGCTTTCTTT,CASSGRGPDTEAFF
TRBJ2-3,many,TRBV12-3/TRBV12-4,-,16,TGTGCCAGCAGTTTATTGTCAGGCCTCAGCACAGATACGCAGTATTTT,CASSLLSGLSTDTQYF
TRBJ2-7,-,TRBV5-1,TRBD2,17,TGCGCCAGCAGCCCCCGACTAGCGGGAGGGCCGAGCGAAGAGCAGTACTTC,CASSPRLAGGPSEEQYF
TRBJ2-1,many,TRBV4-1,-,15,TGCGCCAGCAGCCAAGAGGAGAACTACCGAGTTGAGCAGTTCTTC,CASSQEENYRVEQFF
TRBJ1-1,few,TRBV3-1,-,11,TGTGCCAGTCGGGACTCTAGGGAAGCTTTCTTT,CASRDSREAFF